Following are 10 T cell receptor beta chains from one sample sequenced in a study of T cell clonality in common variable immunodeficiency. The protocol was immunoSEQ multiplex PCR, while the TCRdb copy is restricted to in-frame clones and leaves out a portion. This sample comprises roughly 55,000 clones, none seen once only. Sequencing was carried out using peripheral blood mononuclear cells. The receptors were gathered from a person aged 18 to 75 in good health.

This clone was found many times. The read terminates 3 residues before the CDR3 end, so the remaining end is supplied by the germline J gene. The chain links TRBV18 to TRBJ2-2; D is possibly TRBD1 (6 bases). There are 20 residues in the CDR3. Germline loops: CDR1 KGHSH, CDR2 LQKENI. V was trimmed by 0 bases and J by 1 base, leaving 21 bases between them. The CDR3 sequence: CASSPPFRGHRFENTGELFF. The part of the CDR3 DNA that was read is TGTGCCAGCTCACCACCGTTCAGGGGACATCGATTCGAGAACACCGGGGAG.

This clone was seen repeatedly, ten times or more. The read stops 3 residues short of the end of the CDR3; the missing end is completed from the germline J gene. The chain links TRBV5-1 to TRBJ1-3; D is possibly TRBD1 (5 bases). Germline V gene lookup returns CDR1 SGHRS and CDR2 YFSETQ. This CDR3 region has 17 residues. V was cut by 1 base and J by 0 bases, with 14 bases left in between. The CDR3 is CASSLSYGGSSGNTIYF. The DNA read from the CDR3 is TGCGCCAGCAGCTTGAGTTATGGGGGGTCCTCTGGAAACACC.

This clone came up many times. Read data end 3 residues before the CDR3 end; the end is taken from the germline J gene. V usage is TRBV6-2 or TRBV6-3 and J usage is TRBJ2-7; D perhaps matches TRBD2 (6 bases). This CDR3 comprises 12 residues. The germline V and J ends were trimmed by 8 bases and 5 bases, with 13 bases remaining between them. Germline CDR1 and CDR2: MNHEY and SVGEGT. This chain's CDR3 is CASRGEPNEQYF. The part of the CDR3 DNA that was read is TGTGCCAGCCGCGGGGAACCCAACGAG.

This clone was seen many times. The read falls 3 residues short of the CDR3 end, and the missing part is taken from the germline J gene. The chain uses TRBV20-1 and TRBJ1-1; tentative D call: TRBD1 (6 bases). Trimming stripped 7 bases from V and 3 bases from J, with 21 bases between. The CDR3 spans 15 residues. The germline CDR1 and CDR2 sequences are DFQATT and SNEGSKA (reference sequence). The CDR3 spells CSVRHREVGDTEAFF. The sequenced part of the CDR3 DNA is TGCAGTGTACGACACAGGGAGGTGGGGGACACTGAA.

This clone was found many times. This sequence may be a read error, since a much larger clone differs from it by one base. Sequencing ends 3 residues short of the CDR3 end; the germline J gene provides the rest. Other DNA sequences in the same sample also yield this CDR3. The rearrangement uses TRBV20-1 and TRBJ1-2; maybe TRBD1 (5 bases). Germline V CDR1 and CDR2: DFQATT, SNEGSKA (reference sequence). This CDR3 region has 13 residues. The part of the CDR3 DNA that was read is TGTAGTGCTTTCAGGGTTCCCCTCTATGGC. Translating it yields CSAFRVPLYG. The complete CDR3 reads CSAFRVPLYGYTF.

In this sample, this clone turned up many times. The CDR3 end falls 3 residues outside the read, so it is completed with the germline J gene. The chain recombines TRBV5-4 with TRBJ2-3; D remains ambiguous. CDR1 and CDR2 (germline): SGHNT, YYREEE (reference sequence). This CDR3 contains 14 residues. With 1 base removed from V and 4 bases from J, the gap between germline ends came to 10 bases. The chain's CDR3 is CASSLYSSPDTQYF. The CDR3 DNA, read in part, is TGTGCCAGCAGCTTGTATAGCTCCCCAGATACG.

This clone was detected ten times or more. The sequence runs out 3 residues before the end of the CDR3; the remainder is reconstructed from the germline J gene. This chain connects TRBV19 to TRBJ2-7; perhaps TRBD1 as D (6 bases). The CDR3 has 15 amino acids. V was shortened by 3 bases and J by 5 bases, with 17 bases between the two germline ends. Germline CDR1 is LNHDA and CDR2 is SQIVND (reference sequence). CDR3 in amino acids: CASSIGQGLWDEQYF. The part of the CDR3 DNA that was read is TGTGCCAGTAGTATTGGGCAGGGGCTGTGGGACGAG.

This clone was seen at least ten times. The read terminates 3 residues ahead of where the CDR3 ends, so the germline J gene completes it. The J gene is TRBJ2-2, the V gene TRBV11-3; D not resolved. Germline V CDR1 and CDR2: SGHNT, YENEEA. This CDR3 has 14 residues. V was clipped by 2 bases and J by 0 bases, with 4 bases between them. The sequenced CDR3 bases are TGTGCCAGCAGCTTATCTCCGAACACCGGGGAG. This sequence encodes CASSLSPNTGE. The whole CDR3 reads CASSLSPNTGELFF. Using reference TRBV11-3 and TRBJ2-2 for the parts outside the CDR3, the full variable domain is EAGVVQSPRYKIIEKKQPVAFWCNPISGHNTLYWYLQNLGQGPELLIRYENEEAVDDSQLPKDRFSAERLKGVDSTLKIQPAELGDSAVYLCASSLSPNTGELFFGEGSRLTVL.

This clone was picked up many times. Read data end 3 residues before the CDR3 end; the end is taken from the germline J gene. The chain carries TRBV19 and TRBJ2-3; tentatively, D is TRBD1 (6 bases). Germline CDR1 and CDR2: LNHDA and SQIVND (reference sequence). This CDR3 is built from 18 residues. The ends were cut back, 3 bases at V and 0 bases at J, with 19 bases in the middle. CDR3: CASSILPRDILSTDTQYF. The CDR3 bases that were read are TGTGCCAGTAGTATCTTGCCCCGGGACATACTAAGCACAGATACG.

This clone was seen repeatedly, ten times or more. Coverage ceases 3 residues before the CDR3 finishes, and the germline J gene fills in the end. The chain uses TRBV6-1 and TRBJ2-3, with TRBD2 matching 7 bases. With V trimmed by 2 bases and J by 2 bases, 10 bases remained unmatched. This CDR3 spans 17 amino acids. Germline CDR1 reads MNHNS; CDR2 reads SASEGT. CDR3 DNA, as far as it was read: TGTGCCAGCAGTGAAAGAATGAGGAGCGGGATCACAGATACG. The encoded protein is CASSERMRSGITDT. The CDR3 as a whole reads CASSERMRSGITDTQYF.